This T cell receptor beta chain was obtained from a study of shared clonotypes between healthy human individuals. General study findings and limits: Only a few donors were included, so the genetic and exposure-history diversity represented was limited.

Turning to this clone: No antigen is known for it.

V shed 3 bases and J shed 5 bases, with 12 bases lying between them. Germline assignment: CDR1 SGDLS and CDR2 YYNGEE. CDR3 length equals 13 residues. Sequencing used immunoSEQ multiplex PCR; TCRdb keeps in-frame clones, though not all of them. Here the sample spans some 680,000 clones, around 73% being singletons. The receptor was derived from a woman younger than 45 in good health. The specimen sequenced was memory CD4+ T cells sorted from blood. The subset was: CD45RA-negative fraction. The gene calls are TRBV9 and TRBJ2-7, with a possible D match to TRBD1 (6 bases). The CDR3 bases are TGTGCCAGCAGCGGACTAACAGGGAACGAGCAGTACTTC. Its protein is CASSGLTGNEQYF.